This T cell receptor (beta chain) appears in the sequencing data of a study of blood T cell repertoires in COVID-19 (TCRdb year 2020). Regarding the study in general: Samples from collaborators originated in the United States, Italy and Spain and spanned both the acute and convalescent phases of COVID-19. The prospective study material was composed of cDNA or gDNA derived from T cells, B-cell-depleted T cells, or PBMCs. Subjects who had been exposed to COVID-19, were actively infected with it, or had recovered from it provided the deeply sampled blood TCRbeta repertoires that made up the dataset. The repertoires were released in a freely available public database meant as a resource for research on the immune response to SARS-CoV-2. Samples came from the ongoing ImmuneRACE study (first 160 participants) plus 1,254 subjects from 6 global collaborators. A de-identified subject ID, COVID-19 status, age in years and sex were almost always included in the sample metadata. Where available, HLA class I and class II types were taken from metadata supplied by the sample provider and were not determined by assay-based typing.

TCRbeta CDR3 regions were amplified from genomic DNA by means of the immunoSEQ Assay, a bias-controlled multiplex PCR. As for the authors' bioinformatics: Within the assay, amplification of reference gene primers was used to estimate how many nucleated cells each sample contained. To quantify the absolute abundance of each unique TCRbeta CDR3 rearrangement, sequence reads were collapsed and filtered. For each sample, productive Simpson clonality was calculated as the square root of Simpson's diversity index over productive rearrangements. The immuneACCESS repertoire file appears here via TCRdb, limited to in-frame rearrangements. These files lack a portion of the clones; in checked studies, under half of the deficit traces to unresolved V genes, and the cause of the others is not known. That table is the source of V, J and clone size, and D and trimming were worked out from the DNA. The table for this sample lists some 400,000 clones; roughly nine tenths of them were counted only once. Together, the top ten hold roughly 1.1% of the sample.

Enrolling through a virtual design, the prospective study's participants ranged in age from roughly 18 to 95 years and lived across 24 United States geographic areas. Cohort assignment in the prospective study relied on participant-reported clinical history from a screening survey and a study questionnaire. Recovered participants in ImmuneRACE Cohort 3 were defined by two consecutive negative NP/OP PCR tests, clearance by a healthcare professional, or resolution of symptoms. In the prospective study, mobile phlebotomists collected whole blood, serum and a nasopharyngeal or oropharyngeal swab from each participant. Additional blood draws and questionnaires over an approximately two-month period could optionally be provided by prospective study participants. Prospective study blood samples were shipped either frozen or at room temperature before DNA extraction. This clone was observed a few times. Its cognate antigen has yet to be identified. No base qualities exist here, and no much larger clone lies one base off it.

What the authors observed across the whole study: Clinical and demographic metadata were provided uncurated, with the amount varying by source and participant.

The sample was PBMCs or T cells enriched from blood (not recorded which). The receptor was derived from a man aged 30 to 39 who had recovered from COVID-19.

Here the CDR3 is given as CASSPGQGLTNYGYTF. The sequenced DNA: TGCGCCAGTTCTCCGGGACAGGGGTTGACTAACTATGGCTACACCTTC. The V and J genes are TRBV5-1 and TRBJ1-2; the junction holds 10 bases that match TRBD1. The CDR3 spans 16 residues, from the cysteine through the phenylalanine. Only CDR3 DNA remains: 48 bases, in frame from the first base. For this chain, trimming is 8 bases at the V end and 0 bases at the J end, and the number of junction bases without a gene match is 10. Looking up the germline V gene yields CDR1 SGHRS and CDR2 YFSETQ.